This passage covers 21 T cell receptor beta chains from one sample sequenced in a study of CD8+ T cells in alopecia areata. Reverse transcription of extracted RNA yielded cDNA, which provided the sequencing template. The assay was immunoSEQ multiplex PCR, and TCRdb's table has in-frame clones only and misses some. The table shows 140,000 to 150,000 clones, with 58% occurring only once. This material consisted of CD4+ T cells sorted from blood, taken at week 0. The source of these receptors is a human donor with alopecia areata.

This chain joins TRBV5-1 and TRBJ2-3; maybe TRBD2 (5 bases). This CDR3 has 17 residues. CDR1 is SGHRS and CDR2 is YFSETQ in the germline V gene. The germline V and J ends were trimmed by 6 bases and 1 base, with 21 bases remaining between them. The DNA of the CDR3 is TGCGCCAGCACCCCCTTTTCGAGAGCGGATCGCACAGATACGCAGTATTTT. Its protein product is CASTPFSRADRTDTQYF.

This chain joins TRBV2 and TRBJ2-5; 8 bases align to TRBD1. Germline CDR1 and CDR2: SNHLY and FYNNEI. The CDR3 contains 12 residues. After removal of 6 bases from V and 4 bases from J, the junction contained 1 base not matched to a gene. This chain's CDR3 is CASRDRGETQYF. The CDR3, as DNA: TGTGCCAGCAGAGACAGGGGAGAGACCCAGTACTTC. The complete variable domain, with remaining parts taken from reference TRBV2 and TRBJ2-5, reads EPEVTQTPSHQVTQMGQEVILRCVPISNHLYFYWYRQILGQKVEFLVSFYNNEISEKSEIFDDQFSVERPDGSNFTLKIRSTKLEDSAMYFCASRDRGETQYFGPGTRLLVL.

The chain has TRBV28 and TRBJ2-7, with 7 bases that match TRBD1. The CDR3 runs to 13 residues. V shed 6 bases and J 7 bases; nucleotides not matched to a gene: 9. Germline CDR1 and CDR2: MDHEN and SYDVKM. Here the CDR3 DNA reads TGTGCCAGCAGCTTAAACCACAGGGGAGAGCAGTACTTC. Its translation: CASSLNHRGEQYF.

This clone was seen repeatedly, ten times or more. This chain uses TRBV30 with TRBJ1-2; D is ambiguous. The V gene lost 8 bases and the J gene lost 0 bases, with 16 bases spanning the gap. Germline CDR1 GTSNPN, CDR2 SVGIG (reference sequence). The CDR3 is 14 amino acids. The DNA for the CDR3 is TGTGCCGGACGACAATCGGGGTCTAACTATGGCTACACCTTC. Its protein is CAGRQSGSNYGYTF.

The V gene is TRBV4-3, the J gene TRBJ1-2, with 7 bases identical to TRBD1. The V segment lost 1 base and the J segment 4 bases; nucleotides outside the gene matches: 6. The CDR3 runs 15 residues. Looked up from germline, CDR1 is LGHNA and CDR2 is YSLEER. The CDR3 bases are TGCGCCAGCAGCCAAGGTGGAGGGGGCTTCTATGGCTACACCTTC. This translates into CASSQGGGGFYGYTF.

The sample holds a few counts of this clone. The chain recombines TRBV25-1 with TRBJ2-5; TRBD1 is a possible D gene (7 bases). The CDR3 sequence is 12 residues long. V shed 7 bases and J shed 5 bases, with 11 bases lying between them. Germline V gene data show CDR1 as MGHDK and CDR2 as SYGVNS. CDR3 nucleotide sequence: TGTGCCAGCATTTCAGGGGGGGAGACCCAGTACTTC. Its protein is CASISGGETQYF.

This clone was counted only a few times. This chain joins TRBV6-6 and TRBJ2-5; D perhaps matches TRBD2 (5 bases). The CDR3 runs to 16 residues. CDR1 is MNHNY and CDR2 is SVGAGI in the germline V gene (reference sequence). The V and J ends lost 4 bases and 2 bases respectively, with 17 bases between them. The CDR3 spells CASSSTLAGQQETQYF. In DNA form, the CDR3 reads TGTGCCAGCAGTTCCACCCTCGCGGGCCAACAAGAGACCCAGTACTTC.

This clone was detected once. The chain carries TRBV25-1 and TRBJ1-6; D unclear. The CDR3 consists of 16 residues. Looked up from germline, CDR1 is MGHDK and CDR2 is SYGVNS. The V end was cut by 4 bases, the J end by 7 bases, with 17 bases between. CDR3 amino acids: CASSAQVEARNSPLHF. As DNA, the CDR3 is TGTGCCAGCAGTGCCCAGGTGGAGGCGCGGAATTCACCCCTCCACTTT.

The CDR3 spells CASSQGGGRKDTQYF. CDR3 nucleotide sequence: TGCGCCAGCAGCCAAGGCGGGGGTCGCAAGGATACGCAGTATTTT. The rearrangement links TRBV4-3 to TRBJ2-3, with 7 bases lining up with TRBD2. The CDR3 runs to 15 residues. Germline V gene data show CDR1 as LGHNA and CDR2 as YSLEER. Trimming at V came to 1 base and at J to 6 bases, leaving 7 bases not matched to a gene.

This rearrangement joins TRBV6-6 to TRBJ2-1; no definite D call. The V gene lost 2 bases and the J gene lost 4 bases, with 6 bases spanning the gap. CDR1 is MNHNY and CDR2 is SVGAGI in the germline V gene (reference sequence). CDR3 length: 13 amino acids. The CDR3 spells CASSYGVYNEQFF. The CDR3 DNA sequence: TGTGCCAGCAGTTACGGCGTGTACAATGAGCAGTTCTTC.

J is TRBJ1-1 and V is TRBV30; 9 bases map to TRBD1. V gave up 2 bases and J gave up 3 bases; unmatched junction bases: 4. This CDR3 has 14 amino acids. Germline CDR1 is GTSNPN and CDR2 is SVGIG (reference sequence). As DNA, the CDR3 is TGTGCCTGGAGTTTATGGGACAGGGACACTGAAGCTTTCTTT. This sequence encodes CAWSLWDRDTEAFF.

J is TRBJ1-6 and V is TRBV9; the D gene is possibly TRBD1 (5 bases). CDR3 length equals 14 residues. Trimming pared 3 bases from V and 7 bases from J, leaving 11 bases between. CDR1 and CDR2 from the germline V gene are SGDLS and YYNGEE. The CDR3 DNA reads as TGTGCCAGCAGCGGCGGGACGGCAAATTCACCCCTCCACTTT. Amino acid sequence: CASSGGTANSPLHF.

The chain uses TRBV5-1 and TRBJ2-1; 9 bases agree with TRBD2. Germline V gene lookup returns CDR1 SGHRS and CDR2 YFSETQ. V shed 4 bases, J shed 4 bases, and the junction held 6 bases outside the gene matches. The CDR3 is 15 amino acids. In DNA form, the CDR3 reads TGCGCCAGCAGCCTAGTAGCGGGGGCGTACAATGAGCAGTTCTTC. This sequence encodes CASSLVAGAYNEQFF. The full variable domain, completed using reference TRBV5-1 and TRBJ2-1, is KAGVTQTPRYLIKTRGQQVTLSCSPISGHRSVSWYQQTPGQGLQFLFEYFSETQRNKGNFPGRFSGRQFSNSRSEMNVSTLELGDSALYLCASSLVAGAYNEQFFGPGTRLTVL.

The CDR3 sequence is CAWNFQRGSSYNEQFF. In DNA form, the CDR3 reads TGTGCCTGGAACTTCCAGCGGGGTAGCTCCTACAATGAGCAGTTCTTC. This rearrangement joins TRBV30 to TRBJ2-1; 7 bases are a match to TRBD2. The germline V gene encodes CDR1 GTSNPN and CDR2 SVGIG (reference sequence). This CDR3 spans 16 amino acids. The J segment lost 0 bases and the V segment lost 4 bases, leaving 9 bases of the junction unmatched. Using reference TRBV30 and TRBJ2-1 for the parts outside the CDR3, the full variable domain is SQTIHQWPATLVQPVGSPLSLECTVEGTSNPNLYWYRQAAGRGLQLLFYSVGIGQISSEVPQNLSASRPQDRQFILSSKKLLLSDSGFYLCAWNFQRGSSYNEQFFGPGTRLTVL.

The rearrangement joins TRBV30 to TRBJ1-5; TRBD1 might be the D (6 bases). CDR1 and CDR2 from the germline V gene are GTSNPN and SVGIG (reference sequence). V lost 2 bases and J lost 2, with 16 bases in between. The CDR3 is 16 residues long. This CDR3 is CAWSTGQSGGNQPQHF. For the CDR3, the DNA is TGTGCCTGGAGTACCGGACAGTCAGGGGGCAATCAGCCCCAGCATTTT.

This rearrangement joins TRBV5-1 to TRBJ1-1; D might be TRBD1 (5 bases). CDR1 is SGHRS, CDR2 YFSETQ, per germline. Trimming removed 4 bases from V and 9 bases from J, with 19 bases in between. The CDR3 is 14 residues long. The CDR3 region is CASSDAEQESKAFF. The CDR3 region has the DNA TGCGCCAGCAGCGACGCGGAACAGGAAAGTAAAGCTTTCTTT.

V and J are TRBV29-1 and TRBJ2-1; no reliable D call. The length of the CDR3 is 14 residues. Germline CDR1 SQVTM, CDR2 ANQGSEA. V was clipped by 7 bases and J by 0 bases, with 13 bases between them. CDR3 nucleotide sequence: TGCAGCGCCCGACGGCCTAGCTCCTACAATGAGCAGTTCTTC. Translating gives CSARRPSSYNEQFF.

The V call is TRBV29-1, the J call TRBJ2-1; TRBD1 is a possible D gene (5 bases). CDR1 and CDR2 from the germline V gene are SQVTM and ANQGSEA. The CDR3 is made up of 14 amino acids. The V gene lost 4 bases and the J gene lost 1 base, with 11 bases spanning the gap. CDR3 sequence (DNA): TGCAGCGTTGTACCAGCAGGGTCCTACAATGAGCAGTTCTTC. This translates into CSVVPAGSYNEQFF.

CDR3 region: CASSFGQRAGGYTF. The CDR3 DNA reads as TGTGCCAGCAGCTTCGGACAGAGGGCGGGAGGCTACACCTTC. V usage is TRBV11-2 and J usage is TRBJ1-2, with D perhaps matching TRBD1 (6 bases). Trimming took off 3 bases at V and 8 bases at J, with 16 bases between the two ends. The CDR3 consists of 14 residues. Germline CDR1 and CDR2: SGHAT and FQNNGV.

The CDR3 spells CASSLGENTEAFF. The CDR3 DNA is TGTGCCAGCAGCTTGGGAGAGAACACTGAAGCTTTCTTT. This rearrangement joins TRBV7-9 to TRBJ1-1; unclear D gene. The V end was cut by 3 bases, the J end by 1 base, with 6 bases between. Germline loops: CDR1 SEHNR, CDR2 FQNEAQ (reference sequence). CDR3 length: 13 amino acids.

This clone was seen more than once but under ten times. The chain combines TRBV5-6 with TRBJ2-4; perhaps D is TRBD1 or TRBD2 (5 bases each). The V gene's germline CDR1 is SGHDT and CDR2 YYEEEE. V gave up 4 bases and J gave up 1 base, with 9 bases separating them. The CDR3 is made up of 14 amino acids. Here the CDR3 DNA reads TGTGCCAGCAGCCCGGGGCCTGCCAAAAACATTCAGTACTTC. This translates into CASSPGPAKNIQYF.